What follows are 2 T cell receptor beta chains derived from one specimen sequenced in a study of blood T cell repertoires in COVID-19. The repertoire was sequenced with immunoSEQ multiplex PCR; TCRdb's copy has only in-frame clones and lacks some. Of under 110,000 clones listed, 70% to 85% were seen once; the top ten hold 11% to 15%. Sequencing was carried out using peripheral blood. Receptors were obtained from a woman aged 60 to 75 with acute or convalescent COVID-19.

The chain recombines TRBV18 with TRBJ2-7; D ambiguous. Germline V CDR1 and CDR2: KGHSH, LQKENI. V was clipped by 3 bases and J by 0 bases, with 3 bases between them. The CDR3 sequence is 12 residues long. The CDR3 region is CASSPSSYEQYF. The CDR3 region has the DNA TGTGCCAGCTCACCCAGCTCCTACGAGCAGTACTTC.

The chain is built from TRBV25-1 and TRBJ1-1; a possible D gene is TRBD1 (5 bases). V gave up 0 bases and J gave up 4 bases, with 15 bases separating them. The CDR3 is made up of 16 amino acids. Germline CDR1 reads MGHDK; CDR2 reads SYGVNS. The CDR3, as DNA: TGTGCCAGCAGTGAATATAGGTCCGGGGGGGGCACTGAAGCTTTCTTT. Its translation: CASSEYRSGGGTEAFF.